What follows is one T cell receptor (beta chain) and its context. Germline-derived CDR1 and CDR2 are ENHRY and SYGVKD. The V segment lost 6 bases and the J segment 2 bases; nucleotides outside the gene matches: 2. This CDR3 is built from 14 residues. This specimen comes from a study of blood T cell repertoires in COVID-19. Whole-study context: Material from acute and convalescent COVID-19 was sourced from the United States, Italy and Spain.

The data were produced by immunoSEQ multiplex PCR, yet TCRdb's version contains in-frame clones alone and is incomplete. The top ten clones hold about 3.8% of a sample with 200,000 to 250,000 clones, approximately 83% of them seen once. Exposed participants came across a COVID-19 case within 2 weeks before study entry. The sequence came from a woman in her 40s who had been exposed to COVID-19. Material: PBMCs or T cells enriched from blood (not recorded which). The chain employs TRBV10-3 and TRBJ1-2; 11 nucleotides agree with TRBD1. CDR3 DNA sequence: TGTGCCATCAGGGGGGACAGGGGGAACTATGGCTACACCTTC. Its protein is CAIRGDRGNYGYTF.